This TCR beta chain is drawn from a study of T cells in Graves' hyperthyroidism and ophthalmopathy. Whole-study results and caveats: Among thyroid clonotypes expanded above 0.001, most also appeared in blood. In the analysis, a 13 V-J model separated ophthalmopathy from stable hyperthyroidism.

In this sample, this clonotype turned up many times. The target antigen is unknown. CDR1 and CDR2 from the germline V gene are DFQATT and SNEGSKA (reference sequence). The CDR3 is made up of 16 amino acids. The V and J ends lost 6 bases and 7 bases, in that order; junction bases with no gene match: 17. RNA transcripts provided the source from which TCR beta CDR3 regions were amplified. Carried out on the TCR CDR3, a first-round RT-PCR used the HTBI primer set. TCRdb ran MiXCR on the multiplex PCR reads and lists one entry per CDR3 protein. The sample holds 350,000 to 450,000 distinct CDR3 sequences; over 11% are singletons and the top ten take under 30%.

The sequencing sample was made of blood. The chain is built from TRBV20-1 and TRBJ2-1, with 8 positions matching TRBD2. The TCR was taken from a man aged 50 to 60 with Graves' ophthalmopathy. The CDR3, as DNA: TGCAGTGCACCCGCATCGGGGGGGCGCGCAGGTAATGAGCAGTTCTTC. Translating it yields CSAPASGGRAGNEQFF.